The 10 T cell receptor beta chains below were found in one sample sequenced in a study of spatial heterogeneity in lung cancer. TCRdb fed the 5' RACE reads into MiXCR, producing one record per CDR3 protein. The table shows around 8,000 distinct CDR3 sequences, with over 6.5% occurring only once. The time point is: sample taken at primary tumor resection. Tumor, nontumor lung or frozen PBMC supplied whole RNA that was sequenced unsorted. Specimen: PBMCs, collected at surgery. The origin of the receptors is a male donor with early-stage non-small cell lung cancer.

This clonotype was seen repeatedly, ten times or more. This beta chain appears as a stray read in a library generated for alpha chains; its size is not informative. V and J are TRBV12-3 or TRBV12-4 and TRBJ2-1; possible D gene TRBD2, 5 bases. Between the trimmed V and J ends, which lost 0 bases and 5 bases, there was a span of 11 bases. The CDR3 sequence is 15 residues long. The CDR3 region has the DNA TGTGCCAGCAGTTTAGCGCGGGTTATGAACAATGAGCAGTTCTTC. This sequence encodes CASSLARVMNNEQFF.

At least ten counts were recorded for this clonotype. This beta chain was picked up by a library intended for alpha chains and is off target, so its count carries little meaning. This chain links TRBV7-8 with TRBJ2-7; 8 bases align to TRBD2. Trimming cost V 3 bases and J 4 bases; bases outside gene matches: 5. CDR3 length: 14 residues. The V gene's germline CDR1 is SGHVS and CDR2 FQNEAQ. The chain's CDR3 is CASSFRLAGYEQYF. DNA for the CDR3: TGTGCCAGCAGCTTTCGTCTAGCGGGTTACGAGCAGTACTTC.

This clonotype was recorded many times. This beta chain lies outside the target of a library built for alpha chains; its clone size means little. The chain recombines TRBV27 with TRBJ2-3; the match to TRBD2 covers 7 bases. V was pared by 5 bases and J by 4 bases, with 6 bases of the junction left unmatched. Germline CDR1 and CDR2: MNHEY and SMNVEV (reference sequence). The CDR3 runs 14 residues. The CDR3 coding sequence is TGTGCCAGCAGTCCAGCGGGATACGCAGATACGCAGTATTTT. As protein: CASSPAGYADTQYF.

This clonotype was counted at least ten times. This beta chain turned up in a library designed for alpha chains; as an off-target read, its abundance says little. This chain uses TRBV9 with TRBJ2-1; TRBD2 aligns across 8 bases. Germline V gene lookup returns CDR1 SGDLS and CDR2 YYNGEE. The CDR3 contains 12 residues. J was trimmed by 7 bases and V by 4 bases; bases with no gene match: 1. DNA for the CDR3: TGTGCCAGCAGCCCGGGAGGGAATGAGCAGTTCTTC. This gives the protein CASSPGGNEQFF.

This clonotype was found a few times. For a library built for alpha chains, this beta chain is a stray read; little rests on its size. V is TRBV2 and J is TRBJ1-5; D remains unclear. CDR1 is SNHLY, CDR2 FYNNEI, per germline. CDR3 length: 14 amino acids. Trimming left V 1 base short and J 1 base short, with 5 bases between. The CDR3 DNA follows: TGTGCCAGCAGTGAAGGTTCAAGCAATCAGCCCCAGCATTTT. It translates to CASSEGSSNQPQHF.

This clonotype was recorded many times. This beta chain is an unintended read in a library built for alpha chains; its size means little. The chain is built from TRBV7-9 and TRBJ2-4, with 10 bases identical to TRBD2. The CDR3 is 17 amino acids. The J segment lost 5 bases and the V segment lost 5 bases, leaving 12 bases of the junction unmatched. From germline, CDR1 is SEHNR and CDR2 FQNEAQ (reference sequence). The CDR3 here is CASSPPWSGRAQNIQYF. The CDR3 DNA is TGTGCCAGCAGCCCCCCGTGGAGCGGGAGGGCCCAAAACATTCAGTACTTC. Drawing the rest from reference TRBV7-9 and TRBJ2-4, the complete variable domain is DTGVSQNPRHKITKRGQNVTFRCDPISEHNRLYWYRQTLGQGPEFLTYFQNEAQLEKSRLLSDRFSAERPKGSFSTLEIQRTEQGDSAMYLCASSPPWSGRAQNIQYFGAGTRLSVL.

This clonotype was seen many times. This beta chain turned up in a library designed for alpha chains; as an off-target read, its abundance says little. The chain is built from TRBV6-5 and TRBJ2-7; either TRBD1 or TRBD2 may fit D (6 bases each). V lost 7 bases to trimming and J lost 6 bases, with 22 bases between them. Germline CDR1 reads MNHEY; CDR2 reads SVGAGI. The CDR3 contains 15 residues. The CDR3 DNA is TGTGCCAGCAATAACGGGGACAACGGGGGTGGCGAGCAGTACTTC. Translation gives CASNNGDNGGGEQYF.

As to this clonotype: The library was prepared for alpha chains; this beta chain is a stray read, so its frequency means little. V and J are TRBV20-1 and TRBJ1-2; D is ambiguous. The CDR3 consists of 16 residues. Germline CDR1 is DFQATT and CDR2 is SNEGSKA (reference sequence). Deletions cut 0 bases from V and 0 bases from J, with 14 bases between. In DNA form, the CDR3 reads TGCAGTGCTAGAGATGAGGGTAGATCCCCTAACTATGGCTACACCTTC. Translation gives CSARDEGRSPNYGYTF.

This clonotype is termed medium-sized (0.01 to 0.1%). Since it is a stray read in a library aimed at alpha chains, this beta chain has a size that is not meaningful. The J gene is TRBJ2-6, the V gene TRBV29-1; D tentatively reads TRBD1 or TRBD2 (5 bases each). Trimming took off 6 bases at V and 1 base at J, with 7 bases between the two ends. Germline V CDR1 and CDR2: SQVTM, ANQGSEA. The length of the CDR3 is 13 residues. The CDR3 nucleotides read TGCAGCGTCGGGGCTTCTGGGGCCAACGTCCTGACTTTC. This sequence encodes CSVGASGANVLTF.

A few counts support this clonotype. This beta chain is an off-target read within a library intended for alpha chains, so its frequency means little. The rearrangement uses TRBV23-1 and TRBJ2-1, with TRBD1 identical over 11 bases. TRBV23-1 is sorted into the ORF group, with uncertain function. The length of the CDR3 is 14 residues. V was pared by 1 base and J by 9 bases, with 2 bases of the junction left unmatched. CDR3 nucleotide sequence: TGCGCCAGCAGTCAATGGGACAGGGGGAGTGAGCAGTTCTTC. Protein product: CASSQWDRGSEQFF.